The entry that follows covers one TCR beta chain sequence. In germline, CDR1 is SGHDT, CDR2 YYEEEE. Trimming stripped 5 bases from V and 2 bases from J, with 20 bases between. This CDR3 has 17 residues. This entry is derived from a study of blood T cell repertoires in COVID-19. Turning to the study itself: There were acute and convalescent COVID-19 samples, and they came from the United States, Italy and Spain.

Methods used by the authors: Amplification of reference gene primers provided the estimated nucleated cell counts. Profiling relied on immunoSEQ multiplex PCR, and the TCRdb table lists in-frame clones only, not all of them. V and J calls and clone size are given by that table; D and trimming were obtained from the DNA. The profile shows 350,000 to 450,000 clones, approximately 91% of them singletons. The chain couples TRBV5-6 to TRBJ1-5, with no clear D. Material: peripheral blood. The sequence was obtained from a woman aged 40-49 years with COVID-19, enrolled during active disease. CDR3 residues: CASSLTRDSGGNQPQHF. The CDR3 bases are TGTGCCAGCAGTCTGACGCGGGATTCCGGGGGCAATCAGCCCCAGCATTTT.